The T cell receptor beta chain described here comes from a study of blood T cells in healthy people across ages. The germline V and J ends were trimmed by 7 bases and 7 bases, with 14 bases remaining between them. The CDR3 extends over 12 amino acids. Per germline, CDR1 SGHAT and CDR2 FQNNGV. This clonotype appeared once. The antigen is unknown. Together with a sample-barcoded 5' primer, a J-beta primer mix was included in a second PCR lasting roughly 6 to 12 cycles. Any given sample supplied a minimum of 2.5 million CDR3-containing paired-end reads. TCRdb redid the calling of the 5' RACE reads with MiXCR, one entry per CDR3 protein. The sample has about 830,000 distinct CDR3 sequences; 58% are singletons. Findings and limits, study-wide: Significant beta diversity loss was already apparent by age about 42, declining roughly linearly. Among long-lived donors, naive CD4+ cells were more numerous and diversity higher than in aged donors.

The gene calls are TRBV11-2 and TRBJ2-7; D ambiguous. The sample was blood. The sequence was obtained from a young man in good health. The CDR3 protein is CASTQFDNEQYF. The CDR3 DNA reads as TGTGCCAGCACCCAGTTCGACAATGAGCAGTACTTC.